The source of this T cell receptor (beta chain) is a study of human T cells and chemical hapten exposure. Study-wide background: An area of 2 cm by 1.5 to 2.5 cm on upper inner arm skin received 2% DPC for sensitization. Throughout the approximately 26-week study, diphenylcyclopropenone was applied weekly to the patients' scalps.

Many counts were recorded for this clonotype. Documented time point: pre-sensitization, week 0. Specified treatment: therapeutic diphenylcyclopropenone sensitization with weekly scalp DPC. Total RNA was isolated from unfractionated whole blood. The CDR3 is made up of 16 amino acids. V was pared by 5 bases and J by 1 base, with 17 bases between. The library tagged each cDNA molecule with unique molecular identifiers. TCRdb recomputed calls from the RACE reads with MiXCR, one row per CDR3 protein. The profile covers 99,000 or so distinct CDR3 sequences, with more than 10% appearing a single time and around 3.3% taken by the ten largest.

The receptor was isolated from a woman aged 60-75 years with alopecia areata. Some clones in this sample may be carry-over from other donors' samples. The chain recombines TRBV12-3 or TRBV12-4 with TRBJ1-1, with no clear D. This specimen was whole blood, taken in connection with sensitization to the hapten diphenylcyclopropenone (DPC). The CDR3 sequence is CASSPGHARGNTEAFF. CDR3 in DNA: TGTGCCAGCAGTCCTGGGCACGCACGGGGGAACACTGAAGCTTTCTTT.